The rows below give T cell receptor beta chains drawn from one sample of a study of control samples from healthy donors and cancer patients. Clones were sequenced by immunoSEQ multiplex PCR, and TCRdb holds only the in-frame ones, with some missing. The sample holds 65,000 to 70,000 clones, 75% to 90% seen once. Sequences were obtained from PBMCs. These receptors came from a woman aged 45 to 65 with lung cancer. Each CDR3 is given with its conserved first and last residue. Each record gives: D gene, V gene, J gene, clone size, CDR3 DNA, CDR3 protein. D genes are given only for firm matches. Clone size appears in some rows only: once, few, many, or a class for an expanded clone.

>-|TRBV19|TRBJ1-5|once
TGTGCCAGTAGTATTCCAGGGGACTATCAGCCCCAGCATTTT
CASSIPGDYQPQHF
>-|TRBV14|TRBJ2-2|-
TGTGCCAGCAGCCAAGTTGTACATGGTACCGGGGAGCTGTTTTTT
CASSQVVHGTGELFF
>-|TRBV11-3|TRBJ2-5|-
TGTGCCAGCAGCCTACTCCAGGGGTCTGGGACCCAGTACTTC
CASSLLQGSGTQYF
>-|TRBV2|TRBJ2-5|-
TGTGCCAGCGTTAACAGGGAGTTAAGAGAGACCCAGTACTTC
CASVNRELRETQYF
>-|TRBV28|TRBJ1-5|-
TGTGCCAGCACCAGAGACAGGCCCTTCAATCAGCCCCAGCATTTT
CASTRDRPFNQPQHF
>-|TRBV18|TRBJ2-5|few
TGTGCCAGCTCAGGGAGTGGGCAAGAGACCCAGTACTTC
CASSGSGQETQYF
>-|TRBV28|TRBJ1-2|-
TGTGCCAGCAGACGGACATCCCTCTATGGCTACACCTTC
CASRRTSLYGYTF
>-|TRBV4-3|TRBJ2-1|-
TGCGCCAGCAGCCAAGATCCTAGCTCGGGTCAGGAGCAGTTCTTC
CASSQDPSSGQEQFF
>TRBD1|TRBV27|TRBJ2-7|many
TGTGCCAGCAGGCGACAGGGGTTCTCCTACGAGCAGTACTTC
CASRRQGFSYEQYF
>-|TRBV9|TRBJ2-1|-
TGTGCCAGCAGCGTAGCTGGAAGACCTGAGCAGTTCTTC
CASSVAGRPEQFF
>-|TRBV24-1|TRBJ1-2|-
TGTGCCACCAGTGATCGGGGGGGGCATGGCTACACCTTC
CATSDRGGHGYTF
>-|TRBV19|TRBJ1-1|few
TGTGCCAGTAGTACCACGCGGGGATGGACTGAAGCTTTCTTT
CASSTTRGWTEAFF
>-|TRBV28|TRBJ1-2|once
TGTGCCAGCAGTCCCTATGGGGGGGCCTATGGCTACACCTTC
CASSPYGGAYGYTF
>TRBD1|TRBV2|TRBJ1-1|few
TGTGCCAGTAACAGGGGGAGGAACACTGAAGCTTTCTTT
CASNRGRNTEAFF
>-|TRBV10-1|TRBJ1-3|-
TGCGCCAGCTCGACCGGCTCTGGAAACACCATATATTTT
CASSTGSGNTIYF
>-|TRBV7-9|TRBJ1-4|-
TGTGCCAGCAGCCGAACTGAAAAACTGTTTTTT
CASSRTEKLFF
>-|TRBV28|TRBJ2-3|-
TGTGCCAGTTATGGGACTCCACTTACGCAGTATTTT
CASYGTPLTQYF
>-|TRBV28|TRBJ2-1|once
TGTGCCAGCAGCTTGACAGCCTCCTACAATGAGCAGTTCTTC
CASSLTASYNEQFF
>-|TRBV28|TRBJ1-2|-
TGTGCCAGCAGTGTGTGGGGGAGAGAGGACGGCTACACCTTC
CASSVWGREDGYTF
>-|TRBV18|TRBJ1-4|-
TGTGCCAGCTCACCAAATTTGGACGCTACTCCGGTTGAAAAACTGTTTTTT
CASSPNLDATPVEKLFF
>-|TRBV11-2|TRBJ2-5|-
TGTGCCAGCAGCACGATAACGGGGCGAGAGACCCAGTACTTC
CASSTITGRETQYF
>-|TRBV4-3|TRBJ2-7|-
TGCGCCAGCAGCCAAGAGGCGGGATTGGACTACGAGCAGTACTTC
CASSQEAGLDYEQYF
>TRBD2|TRBV4-3|TRBJ2-3|few
TGCGCCAGCAGCCAAGATCTAGCGGGGGGGCCTCAAGATACGCAGTATTTT
CASSQDLAGGPQDTQYF
>-|TRBV5-4|TRBJ1-1|-
TGTGCCAGCAGCTCCACTCGGGACATAAAGTCTGAAGCTTTCTTT
CASSSTRDIKSEAFF